This TCR beta chain was captured in a study of blood T cell repertoires in COVID-19. Study-wide context: COVID-19 samples, acute and convalescent, were from the United States, Italy and Spain.

Original processing methods: Estimation of nucleated cell counts relied on the amplification of reference gene primers. TCRdb keeps only in-frame clones here, not all; method: immunoSEQ multiplex PCR. Clone size and the V and J calls come from that table; the DNA yielded D and trimming. The repertoire holds 88,000 or so clones, with about 85% as singletons. This CDR3 region has 13 residues. Per the germline V gene, CDR1 is MNHEY and CDR2 is SVGAGI. The V end was cut by 7 bases, the J end by 8 bases, with 12 bases between. This clone has only one observation. This clonotype was obtained from a man between 60 and 75 years old with acute or convalescent COVID-19. The sample taken for sequencing was peripheral blood. The chain recombines TRBV6-5 with TRBJ1-6, with D perhaps TRBD1 (6 bases). The CDR3 coding sequence is TGTGCCAGCAAACAGGGACGGGATTCACCCCTCCACTTT. The encoded protein is CASKQGRDSPLHF.